The 28 T cell receptor beta chains reported below all come from one sample, sequenced in a study of blood T cell repertoires in COVID-19. Here immunoSEQ multiplex PCR was the method, and the copy in TCRdb shows in-frame clones only, minus some. The data show 120,000 or so clones, around 87% seen once. Sample: peripheral blood. Receptors originate from a woman aged 55-70 years with acute or convalescent COVID-19.

This clone has just one count. The rearrangement joins TRBV10-1 to TRBJ2-3, with D tentatively TRBD2 (7 bases). CDR3 length: 16 amino acids. Germline lookup yields CDR1 WNHNN and CDR2 SYGVQD (reference sequence). The V end was cut by 5 bases, the J end by 0 bases, with 15 bases between. The CDR3 DNA sequence: TGCGCCAGCAGTAAGGGAGGGGGAAAAAGCACAGATACGCAGTATTTT. This codes for CASSKGGGKSTDTQYF.

This clone has only a few counts. The chain joins TRBV28 to TRBJ1-2, with 7 bases lining up with TRBD1. The CDR3 is made up of 15 amino acids. Germline V gives CDR1 MDHEN, CDR2 SYDVKM. V was pared by 7 bases and J by 8 bases, with 16 bases of the junction left unmatched. The CDR3 region has the DNA TGTGCCAGCACGGGAACCCCCAGGACAGGCTCCGGCTACACCTTC. Amino acids: CASTGTPRTGSGYTF.

The rearrangement links TRBV19 to TRBJ1-2; TRBD1 agrees at 10 bases. This CDR3 spans 15 amino acids. Germline V gene data show CDR1 as LNHDA and CDR2 as SQIVND (reference sequence). The V and J ends lost 7 bases and 5 bases, in that order; junction bases with no gene match: 10. CDR3 sequence: CASTPTGGGGYGYTF. CDR3 in DNA: TGTGCCAGTACCCCGACAGGGGGCGGAGGGTATGGCTACACCTTC.

V is TRBV7-9 and J is TRBJ1-6; D remains ambiguous. Germline V CDR1 and CDR2: SEHNR, FQNEAQ (reference sequence). V was trimmed by 2 bases and J by 8 bases, leaving 25 bases between them. The CDR3 is 19 amino acids. In DNA, the CDR3 is TGTGCCAGCAGCTTAAATGGATGGGCAGATTCTCGAATAGATTCACCCCTCCACTTT. As protein: CASSLNGWADSRIDSPLHF.

A single count supports this clone. The V gene is TRBV9, the J gene TRBJ1-4; a possible D gene is TRBD1 (6 bases). Germline values: CDR1 SGDLS, CDR2 YYNGEE. This CDR3 spans 15 amino acids. V lost 3 bases, J lost 0 bases, and 9 bases lay in between. CDR3 protein: CASSGSGATNEKLFF. The CDR3 DNA sequence: TGTGCCAGCAGCGGTTCAGGGGCAACTAATGAAAAACTGTTTTTT.

The chain has TRBV28 and TRBJ1-1; TRBD1 is a possible D gene (6 bases). This CDR3 comprises 12 residues. Germline CDR1 is MDHEN and CDR2 is SYDVKM. The germline V and J ends were trimmed by 6 bases and 4 bases, with 9 bases remaining between them. CDR3 DNA sequence: TGTGCCAGCAGCGGGGGGCTCACTGAAGCTTTCTTT. It translates to CASSGGLTEAFF.

The chain carries TRBV30 and TRBJ1-2; D not resolved. Germline assignment: CDR1 GTSNPN and CDR2 SVGIG (reference sequence). Between the trimmed V and J ends, which lost 2 bases and 1 base, there was a span of 17 bases. The CDR3 contains 16 residues. CDR3 residues: CAWSRGDRGINYGYTF. The CDR3 coding sequence is TGTGCCTGGAGTCGGGGAGATCGGGGAATTAACTATGGCTACACCTTC.

The rearrangement joins TRBV6-5 to TRBJ2-2; the D gene is possibly TRBD2 (5 bases). The V and J ends lost 2 bases and 6 bases respectively, with 16 bases between them. Germline V gene sequence: CDR1 MNHEY, CDR2 SVGAGI. The CDR3 consists of 16 residues. The CDR3 region has the DNA TGTGCCAGCAGTTACAGTTCATCGGGGTGGTCCGGGGAGCTGTTTTTT. Its translation is CASSYSSSGWSGELFF.

The V and J genes are TRBV6-5 and TRBJ2-7, with D tentatively TRBD1 (6 bases). The CDR3 runs to 13 residues. Germline loops: CDR1 MNHEY, CDR2 SVGAGI. V lost 4 bases, J lost 3 bases, and 10 bases lay in between. This chain's CDR3 is CASSSTGRYEQYF. CDR3 nucleotide sequence: TGTGCCAGCAGTTCGACAGGACGCTACGAGCAGTACTTC.

The chain is built from TRBV7-9 and TRBJ2-5; no definite D call. Germline CDR1 is SEHNR and CDR2 is FQNEAQ (reference sequence). CDR3 size: 11 residues. V was cut by 4 bases and J by 4 bases, with 4 bases left in between. In DNA form, the CDR3 reads TGTGCCAGCAGCTCCAGAGAGACCCAGTACTTC. Translated: CASSSRETQYF.

V is TRBV4-2 and J is TRBJ2-3; 8 bases map to TRBD2. V lost 10 bases to trimming and J lost 0 bases; unmatched junction nucleotides: 12. Germline CDR1 is LGHNA and CDR2 is YNFKEQ. This CDR3 comprises 16 residues. This CDR3 reads CATRLAGTPSTDTQYF. The CDR3 coding sequence is TGTGCCACGCGGCTAGCGGGCACCCCTAGCACAGATACGCAGTATTTT.

V gene TRBV21-1 combines with J gene TRBJ1-5; TRBD1, the D gene given by the table, was not confirmed from the DNA. TRBV21-1 represents a pseudogene. This CDR3 region has 16 residues. The CDR3 DNA reads as TGTGCCAGCAGCAACGACAGGGTATGGGTCAATCAGCCCCAGCATTTT. Protein sequence: CASSNDRVWVNQPQHF.

Only a few counts were recorded for this clone. This chain links TRBV27 with TRBJ1-1; 8 nucleotides agree with TRBD1. The CDR3 contains 16 residues. V lost 2 bases to trimming and J lost 5 bases; unmatched junction nucleotides: 10. Germline loops: CDR1 MNHEY, CDR2 SMNVEV (reference sequence). Here the CDR3 reads CASSLLGGQGGTEAFF. The CDR3 DNA reads TGTGCCAGCAGTTTACTCGGTGGACAGGGAGGAACTGAAGCTTTCTTT.

The gene calls are TRBV2 and TRBJ2-5, with D possibly TRBD1 on 7 matching bases. V dropped 5 bases and J dropped 2 bases, with 21 bases sitting between them. CDR3 length equals 17 residues. Germline V gives CDR1 SNHLY, CDR2 FYNNEI. The CDR3 loop is CASSLSAGQQNQETQYF. CDR3 sequence (DNA): TGTGCCAGCAGTCTTTCCGCGGGACAGCAAAATCAAGAGACCCAGTACTTC. Using reference TRBV2 and TRBJ2-5 for the parts outside the CDR3, the full variable domain is EPEVTQTPSHQVTQMGQEVILRCVPISNHLYFYWYRQILGQKVEFLVSFYNNEISEKSEIFDDQFSVERPDGSNFTLKIRSTKLEDSAMYFCASSLSAGQQNQETQYFGPGTRLLVL.

The gene calls are TRBV5-5 and TRBJ1-5; D might be TRBD1 (5 bases). From germline, CDR1 is SGHKS and CDR2 YYEKEE (reference sequence). This CDR3 contains 13 residues. V shed 2 bases and J shed 4 bases, with 7 bases lying between them. CDR3 region: CASSLQENQPQHF. DNA for the CDR3: TGTGCCAGCAGCTTACAGGAAAATCAGCCCCAGCATTTT.

This clone was found once. The chain joins TRBV2 to TRBJ1-4; D gene ambiguous. CDR1 SNHLY and CDR2 FYNNEI come from the germline V gene. The CDR3 is 13 amino acids. Trimming left V 6 bases short and J 8 bases short, with 13 bases between. The CDR3 sequence is CASSQFSGEKLFF. CDR3 in DNA: TGTGCCAGCAGCCAGTTTTCCGGGGAAAAACTGTTTTTT.

V is TRBV11-2 and J is TRBJ1-2; 10 positions agree with TRBD1. Germline CDR1 is SGHAT and CDR2 is FQNNGV. This CDR3 contains 18 residues. V shed 1 base and J 4 bases; nucleotides not matched to a gene: 12. CDR3 protein: CASSLGSGTGVTSYGYTF. The CDR3 bases are TGTGCCAGCAGCTTAGGGTCTGGGACAGGGGTAACTAGCTATGGCTACACCTTC. Full variable domain (rest looked up from reference TRBV11-2 and TRBJ1-2): EAGVAQSPRYKIIEKRQSVAFWCNPISGHATLYWYQQILGQGPKLLIQFQNNGVVDDSQLPKDRFSAERLKGVDSTLKIQPAKLEDSAVYLCASSLGSGTGVTSYGYTFGSGTRLTVV.

The chain's CDR3 is CASSDLPQTSPLHF. CDR3 nucleotides: TGTGCCAGCAGTGACCTTCCTCAGACATCACCCCTCCACTTT. The J gene is TRBJ1-6, the V gene TRBV6-1, with D uncertain. The CDR3 consists of 14 residues. Per germline, CDR1 MNHNS and CDR2 SASEGT. The V gene lost 3 bases and the J gene lost 10 bases, with 13 bases spanning the gap.

This sequence joins TRBV28 and TRBJ1-4; 8 nucleotides line up with TRBD1. Germline V CDR1 and CDR2: MDHEN, SYDVKM. Losses at the gene ends were 5 bases for V and 8 bases for J; bases not matched to a gene: 10. This CDR3 is built from 15 residues. CDR3 in DNA: TGTGCCAGCAGTATCCCAGGACAGGGACGGGAAAAACTGTTTTTT. As protein: CASSIPGQGREKLFF.

The V gene is TRBV11-2, the J gene TRBJ2-1; 8 bases are shared with TRBD2. Germline assignment: CDR1 SGHAT and CDR2 FQNNGV. V trimming: 6 bases; J trimming: 1 base; junction bases outside the gene matches: 8. The CDR3 is 16 residues long. In nucleotides, the CDR3 is TGTGCCAGCAGGAGTTCACTAGCGGAGTCCTACAATGAGCAGTTCTTC. Its translation: CASRSSLAESYNEQFF.

The CDR3 sequence is CASSQSKRGTSGRAWSSYNEQFF. The CDR3 DNA follows: TGTGCCAGCAGCCAGTCAAAGAGGGGGACTAGCGGGAGGGCCTGGAGCTCCTACAATGAGCAGTTCTTC. The chain couples TRBV4-2 to TRBJ2-1; TRBD2 matches 16 bases. Germline trimming cut 3 bases from V and 0 bases from J; bases unmatched to any gene: 17. Germline CDR1 LGHNA, CDR2 YNFKEQ. This CDR3 has 23 residues.

This clone has just one count. Written as DNA, the CDR3 is TGTGCCAGCAGCATGGGACTTACAGATACGCAGTATTTT. This codes for CASSMGLTDTQYF. V usage is TRBV11-2 and J usage is TRBJ2-3, with a possible D match to TRBD2 (6 bases). The CDR3 is 13 residues long. The V gene's germline CDR1 is SGHAT and CDR2 FQNNGV. With 5 bases removed from V and 3 bases from J, the gap between germline ends came to 9 bases.

This clone was observed once. The chain combines TRBV9 with TRBJ1-6, with D perhaps matching TRBD1 (6 bases). The CDR3 totals 16 residues. Between the trimmed V and J ends, which lost 4 bases and 9 bases, there was a span of 20 bases. Germline V gene sequence: CDR1 SGDLS, CDR2 YYNGEE. The CDR3 here is CASSPLDRGKGSPLHF. CDR3 bases: TGTGCCAGCAGCCCCCTGGACAGAGGGAAGGGTTCACCCCTCCACTTT.

Only one count was recorded for this clone. The genes are TRBV30 and TRBJ2-7; TRBD2 matches at 15 bases. Looked up from germline, CDR1 is GTSNPN and CDR2 is SVGIG (reference sequence). J was trimmed by 4 bases and V by 3 bases; bases with no gene match: 7. The CDR3 loop spans 16 amino acids. The CDR3 spells CAWREKGLAGGYEQYF. The CDR3 DNA is TGTGCCTGGAGGGAGAAGGGACTAGCGGGAGGATACGAGCAGTACTTC.

This chain links TRBV5-1 with TRBJ2-3, with D maybe TRBD2 (6 bases). Germline V lookup: CDR1 SGHRS, CDR2 YFSETQ. CDR3 length equals 16 residues. Trimming took off 7 bases at V and 0 bases at J, with 18 bases between the two ends. Here the CDR3 reads CASRISGFPSTDTQYF. CDR3 bases: TGCGCCAGCCGCATTAGCGGCTTCCCTAGCACAGATACGCAGTATTTT.

The rearrangement uses TRBV5-1 and TRBJ1-1, with 9 positions matching TRBD1. The CDR3 covers 15 residues. CDR1 is SGHRS, CDR2 YFSETQ, per germline. The J segment lost 5 bases and the V segment lost 0 bases, leaving 5 bases of the junction unmatched. CDR3 region: CASSLATGQGTEAFF. The DNA of the CDR3 is TGCGCCAGCAGCTTGGCAACCGGACAGGGGACTGAAGCTTTCTTT.

This clone came up a few times. The chain's CDR3 is CASSVEPSGPYEQYF. The CDR3 nucleotides are TGTGCCAGCAGCGTAGAACCCTCCGGTCCCTACGAGCAGTACTTC. V and J are TRBV9 and TRBJ2-7; D is undetermined. In germline, CDR1 is SGDLS, CDR2 YYNGEE. Trimming took off 0 bases at V and 2 bases at J, with 12 bases between the two ends. The CDR3 is 15 residues long.

This chain joins TRBV29-1 and TRBJ2-1, with TRBD1 as a possible D gene (5 bases). The CDR3 spans 11 residues. Germline V gene lookup returns CDR1 SQVTM and CDR2 ANQGSEA. Trimming removed 5 bases at V and 7 bases at J, with 9 bases between. For the CDR3, the DNA is TGCAGCGTTCGAAGGGGTAATGAGCAGTTCTTC. As protein: CSVRRGNEQFF.